A selection of T cell receptor beta chains follows, all from one sample in a study of cytomegalovirus exposure and HLA in healthy donors. Profiled with immunoSEQ multiplex PCR; TCRdb holds only in-frame clones, not every one. This sample has about 80,000 clones, with around 79% found just once. The sequenced material came from PBMCs. The receptors stem from a human donor in good health. CDR3s include the opening cysteine and the closing phenylalanine or tryptophan. D genes are given only for firm matches. Not all rows give a size; the values are once, few, many and, for expanded clones, a class.

d_gene: TRBD1; j_gene: TRBJ2-7; abundance: NA; v_gene: TRBV29-1; CDR3nt: TGCAGCGTAGGGACAGGGGACTCCTACGAGCAGTACTTC; CDR3aa: CSVGTGDSYEQYF
d_gene: NA; j_gene: TRBJ1-6; abundance: NA; v_gene: TRBV5-6; CDR3nt: TGTGCCAGCAGAAAAGCAGGGCTTTTTAATTCACCCCTCCACTTT; CDR3aa: CASRKAGLFNSPLHF
d_gene: NA; j_gene: TRBJ2-5; abundance: NA; v_gene: TRBV4-3; CDR3nt: TGCGCCAGCAGCCAGAGGGGGTGGGAGACCCAGTACTTC; CDR3aa: CASSQRGWETQYF
d_gene: TRBD1; j_gene: TRBJ1-3; abundance: NA; v_gene: TRBV10-1; CDR3nt: TGCGCCAGCAGCTATGACAGGGAAGGAAACACCATATATTTT; CDR3aa: CASSYDREGNTIYF
d_gene: NA; j_gene: TRBJ2-1; abundance: NA; v_gene: TRBV4-3; CDR3nt: TGCGCCAGCAGCCAAGATAGGAGGGTGGGTCCCTACAATGAGCAGTTCTTC; CDR3aa: CASSQDRRVGPYNEQFF
d_gene: NA; j_gene: TRBJ2-1; abundance: once; v_gene: TRBV4-2; CDR3nt: TGTGCCAGCAGCCAAGATTATCGTAGTGACAATGAGCAGCTCTTC; CDR3aa: CASSQDYRSDNEQLF
d_gene: NA; j_gene: TRBJ1-5; abundance: NA; v_gene: TRBV7-9; CDR3nt: TGTGCCAGCAGCTTAGAGGGAGACCAGCCCCAGCATTTT; CDR3aa: CASSLEGDQPQHF
d_gene: NA; j_gene: TRBJ2-7; abundance: NA; v_gene: TRBV6-5; CDR3nt: TGTGCCAGCAGTTACTCGCCCCAGGCCTACGAGCAGTACTTC; CDR3aa: CASSYSPQAYEQYF
d_gene: NA; j_gene: TRBJ1-1; abundance: NA; v_gene: TRBV2; CDR3nt: TGTGCCGGAGGACAGATAGGCACTGAAGCTTTCTTT; CDR3aa: CAGGQIGTEAFF
d_gene: NA; j_gene: TRBJ1-6; abundance: NA; v_gene: TRBV6-5; CDR3nt: TGTGCCAGCAGTTACGAAGGGAAGGGAGGTTCACCCCTCCACTTT; CDR3aa: CASSYEGKGGSPLHF
d_gene: NA; j_gene: TRBJ2-5; abundance: NA; v_gene: TRBV30; CDR3nt: TGTGCCTTGTCCGGGGGAAAGACCCAGTACTTC; CDR3aa: CALSGGKTQYF
d_gene: NA; j_gene: TRBJ1-2; abundance: NA; v_gene: TRBV7-9; CDR3nt: TGTGCCAGCAGCTCGGGTTTAGCGGGGGGCTACACCTTC; CDR3aa: CASSSGLAGGYTF
d_gene: NA; j_gene: TRBJ2-7; abundance: NA; v_gene: TRBV9; CDR3nt: TGTGCCAGCAGTTTAAGCGGGTCTGCCTACGAGCAGTACTTC; CDR3aa: CASSLSGSAYEQYF
d_gene: NA; j_gene: TRBJ1-2; abundance: NA; v_gene: TRBV29-1; CDR3nt: TGCAGCGTCGCCCCCGGGGGCTATGGCTACACCTTC; CDR3aa: CSVAPGGYGYTF
d_gene: TRBD1; j_gene: TRBJ2-1; abundance: NA; v_gene: TRBV6-1; CDR3nt: TGTGCCAGCAGGACCTACGGGCAGGGGGCAGGGGAGCAGTTCTTC; CDR3aa: CASRTYGQGAGEQFF
d_gene: TRBD2; j_gene: TRBJ2-3; abundance: NA; v_gene: TRBV9; CDR3nt: TGTGCCAGCAGCGTAGCCCTAGCGGGGACAGATACGCAGTATTTT; CDR3aa: CASSVALAGTDTQYF
d_gene: TRBD1; j_gene: TRBJ1-2; abundance: NA; v_gene: TRBV4-1; CDR3nt: TGCGCCAGCAGCCGAACCACTGGGACAGACTATGGCTACACCTTC; CDR3aa: CASSRTTGTDYGYTF
d_gene: TRBD1; j_gene: TRBJ1-2; abundance: few; v_gene: TRBV30; CDR3nt: TGTGCCTGGAGTGCAGGGGGCGGCTATGGCTACACCTTC; CDR3aa: CAWSAGGGYGYTF
d_gene: NA; j_gene: TRBJ1-1; abundance: few; v_gene: TRBV6-5; CDR3nt: TGTGCCAGCAGCCCTATCACACTAAACACTGAAGCTTTCTTT; CDR3aa: CASSPITLNTEAFF
d_gene: TRBD1; j_gene: TRBJ2-1; abundance: NA; v_gene: TRBV9; CDR3nt: TGTGCCAGCAGCGTAGGGGACAGCAATGAGCAGTTCTTC; CDR3aa: CASSVGDSNEQFF
d_gene: NA; j_gene: TRBJ1-2; abundance: NA; v_gene: TRBV27; CDR3nt: TGTGCCAGCAGTTTATTAGCTAACTATGGCTACACCTTC; CDR3aa: CASSLLANYGYTF
d_gene: TRBD2; j_gene: TRBJ2-3; abundance: NA; v_gene: TRBV2; CDR3nt: TGTGCCAGCAGCGTAGGGACTAGTAAGTTGACAGATACGCAGTATTTT; CDR3aa: CASSVGTSKLTDTQYF
d_gene: TRBD1; j_gene: TRBJ1-2; abundance: NA; v_gene: TRBV13; CDR3nt: TGTGCCAGCAGCCTGGGACAGGGTGTCTATGGCTACACCTTC; CDR3aa: CASSLGQGVYGYTF
d_gene: NA; j_gene: TRBJ1-4; abundance: few; v_gene: TRBV7-9; CDR3nt: TGTGCCAGCAGCTCGCCGGACAGCCATAATGAAAAACTGTTTTTT; CDR3aa: CASSSPDSHNEKLFF
d_gene: NA; j_gene: TRBJ2-7; abundance: NA; v_gene: TRBV19; CDR3nt: TGTGCCAGTAGTAATCCCCGGACTACCTACGAGCAGTACTTC; CDR3aa: CASSNPRTTYEQYF
d_gene: TRBD2; j_gene: TRBJ2-3; abundance: NA; v_gene: TRBV5-4; CDR3nt: TGTGCCAGCAGCTGGGGGACTAGCGGGGGCACAGATACGCAGTATTTT; CDR3aa: CASSWGTSGGTDTQYF
d_gene: NA; j_gene: TRBJ1-5; abundance: NA; v_gene: TRBV19; CDR3nt: TGTGCCAGCGGGAGAGGACGGAGCAATCAGCCCCAGCATTTT; CDR3aa: CASGRGRSNQPQHF
d_gene: NA; j_gene: TRBJ2-5; abundance: once; v_gene: TRBV7-2; CDR3nt: TGTGCCAGCAGCCTACCTGGGGCGGGGGCACAGGGGACCCAGTACTTC; CDR3aa: CASSLPGAGAQGTQYF
d_gene: TRBD2; j_gene: TRBJ2-3; abundance: NA; v_gene: TRBV28; CDR3nt: TGTGCCAGCAGAAGGGGATCTAGCGGCTACACAGATACGCAGTATTTT; CDR3aa: CASRRGSSGYTDTQYF
d_gene: NA; j_gene: TRBJ1-5; abundance: NA; v_gene: TRBV5-4; CDR3nt: TGTGCCAGCAGCTTGGACGGGTCGCCTAATCAGCCCCAGCATTTT; CDR3aa: CASSLDGSPNQPQHF
d_gene: NA; j_gene: TRBJ1-5; abundance: NA; v_gene: TRBV7-2; CDR3nt: TGTGCCAGCAGCTTACGCGGGAATAGCAATCAGCCCCAGCATTTT; CDR3aa: CASSLRGNSNQPQHF
d_gene: TRBD2; j_gene: TRBJ2-2; abundance: NA; v_gene: TRBV7-6; CDR3nt: TGTGCCAGCAGCCCGTCCGGGGGGGCTGGGACCGGGGAGCTGTTTTTT; CDR3aa: CASSPSGGAGTGELFF
d_gene: NA; j_gene: TRBJ2-5; abundance: NA; v_gene: TRBV5-4; CDR3nt: TGTGCCAGCAGCTTCACAGGGAGAGAGACCCAGTACTTC; CDR3aa: CASSFTGRETQYF
d_gene: NA; j_gene: TRBJ1-1; abundance: once; v_gene: TRBV4-2; CDR3nt: TGTGCCAGCAGCCAAGACTCTATTGAAGCTTTCTTT; CDR3aa: CASSQDSIEAFF
d_gene: NA; j_gene: TRBJ2-5; abundance: NA; v_gene: TRBV11-2; CDR3nt: TGTGCCAGCAGCCGGGCCGGGGAGCAGTACTTC; CDR3aa: CASSRAGEQYF
d_gene: TRBD1; j_gene: TRBJ2-7; abundance: few; v_gene: TRBV6-5; CDR3nt: TGTGCCAGCAGGACAGGGGGCCCTGCGACATACGAGCAGTACTTC; CDR3aa: CASRTGGPATYEQYF
d_gene: TRBD1; j_gene: TRBJ2-3; abundance: few; v_gene: TRBV2; CDR3nt: TGTGCCAGCACCGTTACAGGGGTGGCAGATACGCAGTATTTT; CDR3aa: CASTVTGVADTQYF
d_gene: TRBD1; j_gene: TRBJ1-3; abundance: NA; v_gene: TRBV6-5; CDR3nt: TGTGCCAGCAGTACCGACAGGGGGACTGGAAACACCATATATTTT; CDR3aa: CASSTDRGTGNTIYF
d_gene: TRBD1; j_gene: TRBJ1-1; abundance: few; v_gene: TRBV6-5; CDR3nt: TGTGCCAGCAGTACCTTAGGACAGGGAGGAGCTGAAGCTTTCTTT; CDR3aa: CASSTLGQGGAEAFF
d_gene: NA; j_gene: TRBJ1-5; abundance: NA; v_gene: TRBV19; CDR3nt: TGTGCCAGTAACCTAAAGGGTTCAGGGAATCAGCCCCAGCATTTT; CDR3aa: CASNLKGSGNQPQHF
d_gene: TRBD1; j_gene: TRBJ2-3; abundance: NA; v_gene: TRBV5-1; CDR3nt: TGCGCCAGCACCACCGGGACAGGGGGCCCAGATACGCAGTATTTT; CDR3aa: CASTTGTGGPDTQYF
d_gene: TRBD1; j_gene: TRBJ2-7; abundance: NA; v_gene: TRBV2; CDR3nt: TGTGCCAGCAGCGGCAAAAGGGACAGGGTCAGTAGCGAGCAGTACTTC; CDR3aa: CASSGKRDRVSSEQYF
d_gene: NA; j_gene: TRBJ2-4; abundance: NA; v_gene: TRBV7-9; CDR3nt: TGTGCCAGCCTATCTAGTCCCAGTGAAAACATTCAGTACTTC; CDR3aa: CASLSSPSENIQYF
d_gene: NA; j_gene: TRBJ1-4; abundance: NA; v_gene: TRBV13; CDR3nt: TGTGCCAGCAGCTTGGAGACTCCAACCGGGGAAAAACTGTTTTTT; CDR3aa: CASSLETPTGEKLFF
d_gene: NA; j_gene: TRBJ1-5; abundance: NA; v_gene: TRBV6-6; CDR3nt: TGTGCCAGCAGTTACCCAGGTAGCAATCAGCCCCAGCATTTT; CDR3aa: CASSYPGSNQPQHF
d_gene: TRBD1; j_gene: TRBJ1-4; abundance: once; v_gene: TRBV6-5; CDR3nt: TGTGCCAGCAGTTACGGGACAGGGGGGAGTGAAAAACTGTTTTTT; CDR3aa: CASSYGTGGSEKLFF
d_gene: TRBD1; j_gene: TRBJ1-2; abundance: NA; v_gene: TRBV29-1; CDR3nt: TGCAGCGTTCGGCAGGGGGCCTCCTATGGCTACACCTTC; CDR3aa: CSVRQGASYGYTF